The 24 T cell receptor beta chains reported below all come from one sample, sequenced in a study of blood T cells in healthy people across ages. Combining a sample-barcoded 5' primer with a J-beta primer mix, a second PCR ran for 7 to 11 cycles. Each CDR3 protein gets one entry after TCRdb re-called the 5' RACE reads with MiXCR. The sample records hundreds of thousands of distinct CDR3 sequences, about a quarter being singletons. These records were also assigned to another study, of T cells of mothers and their children.

The sequenced sample was blood. These receptor sequences come from a boy younger than 18 in good health.

This CDR3 reads CASSLAEFFDIQYF. CDR3 sequence (DNA): TGTGCCAGCAGTTTAGCGGAGTTTTTTGACATTCAGTACTTC. The chain joins TRBV12-3 or TRBV12-4 to TRBJ2-4; no reliable D call. With 0 bases removed from V and 8 bases from J, the gap between germline ends came to 11 bases. The CDR3 runs to 14 residues.

The chain recombines TRBV6-5 with TRBJ2-5; D might be TRBD1 or TRBD2, each matching 6 bases. The V and J ends lost 0 bases and 2 bases respectively, with 10 bases between them. The CDR3 loop spans 15 amino acids. Germline V gene data show CDR1 as MNHEY and CDR2 as SVGAGI. CDR3 amino acids: CASSYSAGTQETQYF. The CDR3 DNA follows: TGTGCCAGCAGTTACTCGGCGGGGACACAAGAGACCCAGTACTTC.

Only a few counts were recorded for this clonotype. Sequence at one end of the junction differs from germline and may be a read error. This chain uses TRBV4-1 with TRBJ2-2, with D unclear. The CDR3 consists of 12 residues. Germline-derived CDR1 and CDR2 are MGHRA and YSYEKL. The chain's CDR3 is CASSQDAGELFF. The CDR3 bases are TGTGCCAGCAGCCAAGATGCCGGGGAGCTGTTTTTT.

In regard to this clonotype: The junction and the germline gene differ at one end; a read error may be behind it. The chain recombines TRBV13 with TRBJ2-5; D ambiguous. Germline V gene sequence: CDR1 PRHDT, CDR2 FYEKMQ (reference sequence). The CDR3 sequence is 14 residues long. The DNA for the CDR3 is TGTGCCAGCAGCTTATTTGGGGAATTTGAGACCCAGTGCTTC. This sequence encodes CASSLFGEFETQCF.

As to this clonotype: A junction boundary mismatches the germline segment, possibly from a read error. V usage is TRBV12-5 and J usage is TRBJ1-1; possible D gene TRBD1, 6 bases. The CDR3 length is 16 residues. The V gene's germline CDR1 is LGHNT and CDR2 FRNRAP. Here the CDR3 reads CARGPGVIVSNTEAFF. As DNA, the CDR3 is TGTGCTCGTGGTCCAGGGGTAATTGTGTCGAACACTGAAGCTTTCTTT. The full variable domain, rest sourced from reference TRBV12-5 and TRBJ1-1, is DARVTQTPRHKVTEMGQEVTMRCQPILGHNTVFWYRQTMMQGLELLAYFRNRAPLDDSGMPKDRFSAEMPDATLATLKIQPSEPRDSAVYFCARGPGVIVSNTEAFFGQGTRLTVV.

V is TRBV11-3 and J is TRBJ2-3; either TRBD1 or TRBD2 may supply D (6 bases each). The CDR3 covers 17 residues. CDR1 and CDR2 (germline): SGHNT, YENEEA. Trimming took off 0 bases at V and 4 bases at J, with 17 bases between the two ends. The CDR3 sequence: CASSLDGPGASADTQYF. CDR3 nucleotide sequence: TGTGCCAGCAGCTTAGATGGGCCGGGGGCCTCCGCAGATACGCAGTATTTT. Filled out from reference TRBV11-3 and TRBJ2-3, the complete variable domain reads EAGVVQSPRYKIIEKKQPVAFWCNPISGHNTLYWYLQNLGQGPELLIRYENEEAVDDSQLPKDRFSAERLKGVDSTLKIQPAELGDSAVYLCASSLDGPGASADTQYFGPGTRLTVL.

The table lists this clonotype with a few counts. The genes are TRBV28 and TRBJ2-4; tentative D call: TRBD1 (5 bases). This CDR3 is 17 amino acids long. V lost 7 bases to trimming and J lost 0 bases, with 19 bases between them. Germline CDR1 MDHEN, CDR2 SYDVKM. The CDR3 loop reads CASNTVGASLAKNIQYF. The CDR3, as DNA: TGTGCCAGCAACACGGTTGGGGCAAGTCTAGCCAAAAACATTCAGTACTTC.

This chain joins TRBV10-3 and TRBJ2-7; the D gene is possibly TRBD1 (5 bases). Trimming pared 6 bases from V and 0 bases from J, leaving 15 bases between. The CDR3 has 15 amino acids. Looked up from germline, CDR1 is ENHRY and CDR2 is SYGVKD. CDR3 region: CAIRTSRGTSYEQYF. The CDR3 DNA follows: TGTGCCATCAGGACGTCAAGGGGTACCTCCTACGAGCAGTACTTC.

The CDR3 reads CASSVPGGSYNEQFF. The CDR3, as DNA: TGTGCCAGCAGTGTCCCAGGGGGGTCCTACAATGAGCAGTTCTTC. The chain uses TRBV25-1 and TRBJ2-1; the D gene is possibly TRBD1 (7 bases). Trimming removed 4 bases at V and 1 base at J, with 11 bases between. The germline gives CDR1 MGHDK, CDR2 SYGVNS. The CDR3 is made up of 15 amino acids.

The CDR3 sequence: CASSQAQDRWAETQYF. The CDR3 DNA reads as TGTGCCAGCAGCCAGGCTCAGGACAGGTGGGCGGAGACCCAGTACTTC. V gene TRBV4-2 combines with J gene TRBJ2-5; TRBD1 matches at 7 bases. From germline, CDR1 is LGHNA and CDR2 YNFKEQ. V shed 3 bases, J shed 5 bases, and the junction held 12 bases outside the gene matches. This CDR3 is built from 16 residues.

The chain combines TRBV10-3 with TRBJ2-7, with TRBD1 matching over 9 bases. V shed 2 bases and J 2 bases; nucleotides not matched to a gene: 4. This CDR3 is 15 amino acids long. Germline-derived CDR1 and CDR2 are ENHRY and SYGVKD. The chain's CDR3 is CAISEGDRATYEQYF. CDR3 nucleotide sequence: TGTGCCATCAGTGAGGGGGACAGGGCCACCTACGAGCAGTACTTC.

The chain joins TRBV20-1 to TRBJ1-2; possible D gene TRBD1, 5 bases. The CDR3 consists of 14 residues. The germline V and J ends were trimmed by 3 bases and 5 bases, with 16 bases remaining between them. Germline V gene lookup returns CDR1 DFQATT and CDR2 SNEGSKA (reference sequence). The CDR3 here is CSASPEGDGYGYTF. As DNA, the CDR3 is TGCAGTGCTAGCCCCGAAGGGGATGGGTATGGCTACACCTTC.

The V gene is TRBV12-3 or TRBV12-4, the J gene TRBJ1-6, with D perhaps matching TRBD1 (6 bases). The V gene lost 7 bases and the J gene lost 8 bases, with 15 bases spanning the gap. This CDR3 contains 14 residues. As DNA, the CDR3 is TGTGCCAGCACCCTAGGGGGTTCTTATTCACCCCTCCACTTT. This translates into CASTLGGSYSPLHF.

J is TRBJ2-5 and V is TRBV4-1, with TRBD1 identical over 10 bases. The last part of the DNA fits TRBJ2-1 better; the J call may be wrong. Germline lookup yields CDR1 MGHRA and CDR2 YSYEKL. The CDR3 spans 14 residues. The CDR3 bases are TGCGCCAGCAGCCAGGGACAGGGGAAGAATGAGCAGTTCTTC. The encoded protein is CASSQGQGKNEQFF.

The V gene is TRBV6-2 or TRBV6-3, the J gene TRBJ1-5, with D uncertain. Between the trimmed V and J ends, which lost 7 bases and 2 bases, there was a span of 9 bases. This CDR3 has 13 amino acids. Per germline, CDR1 MNHEY and CDR2 SVGEGT. The CDR3 DNA is TGTGCCAGCACCTTCCAGGGCAATCAGCCCCAGCATTTT. Protein sequence: CASTFQGNQPQHF.

This clonotype was seen a few times. The chain has TRBV6-1 and TRBJ1-2; D ambiguous. The CDR3 covers 16 residues. Germline CDR1 MNHNS, CDR2 SASEGT. V was shortened by 7 bases and J by 3 bases, with 21 bases between the two germline ends. CDR3 amino acids: CASITGSTRYYYGYTF. The CDR3 region has the DNA TGTGCCAGCATAACGGGTAGTACCCGATATTACTATGGCTACACCTTC.

The V gene is TRBV6-1, the J gene TRBJ2-5; maybe TRBD1 (5 bases). V was trimmed by 8 bases and J by 2 bases, leaving 12 bases between them. This CDR3 contains 13 residues. The germline V gene encodes CDR1 MNHNS and CDR2 SASEGT. The DNA for the CDR3 is TGTGCCAGCTCCAAGGGGATACAAGAGACCCAGTACTTC. This codes for CASSKGIQETQYF.

J is TRBJ2-5 and V is TRBV4-2, with D perhaps TRBD2 (5 bases). Matching the DNA end better, TRBJ2-7 makes the J call doubtful. The V gene's germline CDR1 is LGHNA and CDR2 YNFKEQ. The CDR3 consists of 14 residues. This CDR3 is CASSQARDSYEQYF. CDR3 sequence (DNA): TGTGCCAGCAGTCAGGCACGGGATTCCTACGAGCAGTACTTC.

This clonotype was seen only a few times. The CDR3 DNA reads TGCAGCGCCGCCCAGGGGAACCAAGAGACCCAGTACTTC. Protein: CSAAQGNQETQYF. The rearrangement links TRBV29-1 to TRBJ2-5; a weak D match, TRBD1 (6 bases). Germline values: CDR1 SQVTM, CDR2 ANQGSEA. The V end was cut by 7 bases, the J end by 0 bases, with 12 bases between. This CDR3 spans 13 amino acids.

The V and J genes are TRBV6-5 and TRBJ2-1; maybe TRBD2 (5 bases). This CDR3 is built from 15 residues. Trimming took 2 bases from V and 6 from J, leaving 14 bases between them. The germline gives CDR1 MNHEY, CDR2 SVGAGI. The DNA for the CDR3 is TGTGCCAGCAGTTACCGAGGGCTCTCGGGCAATGAGCAGTTCTTC. Its protein product is CASSYRGLSGNEQFF.

This clonotype occurred a few times. V is TRBV27 and J is TRBJ2-6, with D unclear. The CDR3 runs 20 residues. Trimming removed 3 bases at V and 0 bases at J, with 21 bases between. From germline, CDR1 is MNHEY and CDR2 SMNVEV (reference sequence). The CDR3 here is CASSFRVGKSGSSGANVLTF. The CDR3 region has the DNA TGTGCCAGCAGTTTTCGGGTAGGGAAATCAGGATCCTCTGGGGCCAACGTCCTGACTTTC.

The chain combines TRBV28 with TRBJ2-1; the match to TRBD2 covers 8 bases. This CDR3 has 12 amino acids. Germline V gene sequence: CDR1 MDHEN, CDR2 SYDVKM. V shed 3 bases, J shed 9 bases, and the junction held 1 base outside the gene matches. DNA of the CDR3: TGTGCCAGCAGTTTGACTAGCGTTGAGCAGTTCTTC. It is translated as CASSLTSVEQFF.

Written as DNA, the CDR3 is TGTGCCAGCAGCTTGCGTACTACTCGGGAGACCCAGTACTTC. Translated: CASSLRTTRETQYF. The chain links TRBV7-2 to TRBJ2-5, with no clear D. V dropped 3 bases and J dropped 5 bases, with 13 bases sitting between them. This CDR3 contains 14 residues. The germline V gene encodes CDR1 SGHTA and CDR2 FQGNSA. Full variable domain (rest looked up from reference TRBV7-2 and TRBJ2-5): GAGVSQSPSNKVTEKGKDVELRCDPISGHTALYWYRQSLGQGLEFLIYFQGNSAPDKSGLPSDRFSAERTGGSVSTLTIQRTQQEDSAVYLCASSLRTTRETQYFGPGTRLLVL.

The V and J genes are TRBV4-2 and TRBJ2-1; TRBD2 matches at 12 bases. CDR3 length: 17 residues. J gave up 4 bases and V 3 bases, and 7 bases lay outside the gene matches. Looked up from germline, CDR1 is LGHNA and CDR2 is YNFKEQ. As DNA, the CDR3 is TGTGCCAGCAGCCAGGCTAGCGGGGGGGCCCGTTACAATGAGCAGTTCTTC. Translation: CASSQASGGARYNEQFF.